This T cell receptor beta chain was sequenced during a study of cytomegalovirus exposure and HLA in healthy donors (dated by TCRdb to 2017 to 2019). About the study as a whole: According to a later analysis, the 100 to 150 validation repertoires were produced on the same platform as the approximately 620 repertoires of the first cohort. In addition to the first cohort of 650 to 750 subjects, a separate validation cohort of over 90 different subjects was used. The study aimed to test whether signatures of past pathogen exposure could be identified by cataloging public T cell receptors. High-throughput TCR immunosequencing, statistical association of individual TCRs with disease status, and machine learning were combined to predict cytomegalovirus infection status.

About this clone: This clone's antigen is unknown. Nothing much larger sits one base from this clone, and base qualities are not available.

Paper-wide results and their limitations: In both the original and validation cohorts, the classifier was reported to diagnose cytomegalovirus status with high specificity and sensitivity. Most TCR sequences were seen in very few donors, while some public TCRs were found in many individuals. The study gave a list of about 170 TCR beta chains associated with cytomegalovirus. It was suggested by the authors that the approach could potentially be generalized to other disease states and immunological phenotypes. Subsequent analysis determined that TCRs grouped into clusters in the first cohort also showed a tendency toward co-occurrence across the 120 or so validation repertoires, and 85% to 95% of cluster scores exceeded 0. The validation cohort had no HLA typing available for a later analysis, so co-occurrence within that cohort was assessed over all 130 or so repertoires. A few of the identified cytomegalovirus-associated TCR beta chains were confirmed in vitro to be specific for cytomegalovirus antigens.

The germline V gene gives CDR1 as SGHRS and CDR2 as YFSETQ. The CDR3 holds 14 amino acids from the cysteine to the phenylalanine. Here the CDR3 DNA is all that survives: 42 bases in frame from base 1. Trimming costs V 3 bases and J 4 bases, and their ends lie 14 bases apart. To prepare the library, the immunoSEQ multiplex PCR assay was applied. The study's processing was this. To diagnose cytomegalovirus status from the catalog of TCR beta chain sequences, a statistical classification framework was built. TCRdb limited this immuneACCESS table to in-frame rearrangements with V and J called. A share of clones is missing; checked studies link under half to unresolved V genes, and the rest is unexplained. The V and J calls and clone size are taken from that table; D and trimming were inferred from the DNA. The sample yields under 250,000 clones; approximately 87% were counted once. The top ten clonotypes cover 4.5% to 6% of the sample.

Donors formed part of the validation cohort, which comprised about 130 subjects and was distinct from the first cohort of under 800 subjects. The chain is made from TRBV5-1 and TRBJ2-7, and perhaps TRBD2 as D gene, on 5 matching bases. The clonotype originates from a woman aged 18-29 years in good health and CMV-seronegative. Source material: PBMCs. The CDR3 has the sequence CASSSWRPQYEQYF. The sequenced DNA is TGCGCCAGCAGCTCCTGGAGGCCCCAATACGAGCAGTACTTC.